This is a list of T cell receptor beta chains from one sample in a study of shared clonotypes between healthy human individuals. Profiled with immunoSEQ multiplex PCR; TCRdb holds only in-frame clones, not every one. The sample includes fewer than 1.4 million clones, around 82% of them seen just once. Sequenced: memory CD4+ T cells from PBMCs. The receptor set was obtained from a man younger than 35 in good health. Some clones in this sample may be carry-over from other donors' samples. Each CDR3 is given with its conserved first and last residue. Each record gives: V gene, clone size, J gene, D gene, CDR3 length, CDR3 DNA, CDR3 protein. A D gene is named only where the DNA matches it firmly. Clone size is stated in some rows and not others, as once, few, many or a class when expanded.

>TRBV5-6|.|TRBJ2-1|TRBD1|17
TGTGCCAGCAGCCCGCCCTACCGGGACAGGGAGTACAATGAGCAGTTCTTC
CASSPPYRDREYNEQFF
>TRBV28|.|TRBJ1-4|.|15
TGTGCCAGCAGTTTCCAGGGTTTGGGTAATGAAAAACTGTTTTTT
CASSFQGLGNEKLFF
>TRBV29-1|.|TRBJ2-3|.|13
TGCAGCGTTGTCGGGGAAGCGGGAGATACGCAGTATTTT
CSVVGEAGDTQYF
>TRBV21-1|many|TRBJ2-7|.|20
TGTGCCAGCAGCAAAGTTCCGAGTAGTATGACCGGGGGAAAGACCTACGAGCAGTACTTC
CASSKVPSSMTGGKTYEQYF
>TRBV27|few|TRBJ1-1|TRBD1|14
TGTGCCAGCAGGGGGACAGGGGTGAACACTGAAGCTTTCTTT
CASRGTGVNTEAFF
>TRBV21-1|.|TRBJ2-1|.|14
TGTGCCAGCAGCGAAAACACGGGGCCACACGAGCAGTTCTTC
CASSENTGPHEQFF
>TRBV5-1|.|TRBJ1-4|.|14
TGCGCCAGCAGCTTAACAGGAGATAATGAAAAACTGTTTTTT
CASSLTGDNEKLFF
>TRBV4-1|few|TRBJ2-2|.|16
TGCGCCAGCAGCCAAGAAGGCGGAGGCCACGCCGGGGAGCTGTTTTTT
CASSQEGGGHAGELFF
>TRBV28|few|TRBJ1-1|.|13
TGTGCCAGCAGATTCCCCGGGACAACGTCAGCTTTCTTT
CASRFPGTTSAFF
>TRBV5-4|.|TRBJ2-2|TRBD2|19
TGTGCCAGCAGCTTGAGGACTAGCGGGAGGAGACTAGTGCGCGGGGAGCTGTTTTTT
CASSLRTSGRRLVRGELFF
>TRBV5-5|.|TRBJ2-2|.|14
TGTGCCAGCAGCCCGCTTTCCCTCCCCGGGGAGCTGTTTTTT
CASSPLSLPGELFF
>TRBV6-5|.|TRBJ1-5|TRBD1|13
TGTGCCAGCGGAACAGGGGGGAATCAGCCCCAGCATTTT
CASGTGGNQPQHF
>TRBV27|.|TRBJ2-5|TRBD1|13
TGTGCCAGCAGTCGACAGGGGGGAGAGACCCAGTACTTC
CASSRQGGETQYF
>TRBV29-1|many|TRBJ2-1|.|14
TGCAGCGTTTCCCCGGTTCTCTCCTACAATGAGCAGTTCTTC
CSVSPVLSYNEQFF
>TRBV9|.|TRBJ1-5|TRBD1|16
TGTGCCAGCAGCCGGGGGGTAACAGGGGGAAATCAGCCCCAGCATTTT
CASSRGVTGGNQPQHF
>TRBV7-2|.|TRBJ2-5|.|13
TGTGCCAGCAGCAGGGGTTTTAGGGAGACCCAGTACTTC
CASSRGFRETQYF
>TRBV30|.|TRBJ2-2|TRBD2|14
TGTGCCTCCCGGACTAGCGGGAGTACCGGGGAGCTGTTTTTT
CASRTSGSTGELFF
>TRBV9|.|TRBJ2-7|.|14
TGTGCCAGCAGCCCCTACACCGGGCCCTACGAGCAGTACTTC
CASSPYTGPYEQYF
>TRBV7-8|.|TRBJ2-1|.|15
TGTGCCAGCAGCTTAGTCAGGCGGAACTACAATGAGCAGTTCTTC
CASSLVRRNYNEQFF
>TRBV4-1|.|TRBJ1-1|TRBD1|15
TGCGCCAGCAGCCGATCGGGACAGGGGGAAACTGAAGCTTTCTTT
CASSRSGQGETEAFF
>TRBV28|.|TRBJ2-7|.|12
TGTGCCAGCAGTTCAAGCTCCTACGAGCAGTACTTC
CASSSSSYEQYF
>TRBV30|.|TRBJ2-7|TRBD1|14
TGTGCCTGGACCTGGACAGGGGGTTCTTGGGAGCAGTACTTC
CAWTWTGGSWEQYF
>TRBV15|.|TRBJ2-5|.|14
TGTGCCACCAGCAGCAGGGGCTTCGAAGAGACCCAGTACTTC
CATSSRGFEETQYF
>TRBV5-6|.|TRBJ2-6|.|17
TGTGCCAGCAGCTTTCTACTCTCATCCTCTGGGGCCAACGTCCTGACTTTC
CASSFLLSSSGANVLTF
>TRBV7-8|.|TRBJ2-3|.|14
TGTGCCAGCAGTTGGGGGGCCGGCACAGATACGCAGTATTTT
CASSWGAGTDTQYF
>TRBV28|.|TRBJ2-1|.|16
TGTGCCAGCAGTGGTTGGGGGCGGGAACCCGTCGATGAGCAGTTCTTC
CASSGWGREPVDEQFF
>TRBV2|.|TRBJ1-5|.|19
TGTGCCAGCAGTGAAGCGAGGGAAACAGGGCTATATAGCAATCAGCCCCAGCATTTT
CASSEARETGLYSNQPQHF
>TRBV5-1|.|TRBJ2-6|TRBD1|18
TGCGCCAGCAGCTTGGGGAGACAGGGGGCCGGTGGGGCCAACGTCCTGACTTTC
CASSLGRQGAGGANVLTF
>TRBV5-1|.|TRBJ2-4|TRBD2|15
TGCGCCAGCAGCCCAGGACTAGCGGGAGAGGGCATTCAGTACTTC
CASSPGLAGEGIQYF
>TRBV5-1|.|TRBJ1-1|.|13
TGCGCCAGCAGCTTTTCAGAGGACACTGAAGCTTTCTTT
CASSFSEDTEAFF
>TRBV6-1|.|TRBJ2-7|.|14
TGTGCCAGCAGGCCACTCAGGGGCTCCTACGAGCAGTACTTC
CASRPLRGSYEQYF
>TRBV9|.|TRBJ2-1|.|11
TGTGCCAGCAGCGTCTCAAATGAGCAGTTCTTC
CASSVSNEQFF
>TRBV29-1|few|TRBJ1-1|.|10
TGCAGCGTTGAAGATCAGGAGGGGTTCTTT
CSVEDQEGFF
>TRBV4-2|.|TRBJ2-1|.|17
TGTGCCAGCAGCCAAGCCGCGGGCAGGGGGGCGTCCAATGAGCAGTTCTTC
CASSQAAGRGASNEQFF
>TRBV7-9|.|TRBJ2-1|.|15
TGTGCCAGCAGCAGAGGGGATAGCGTCTACAATGAGCAGTTCTTC
CASSRGDSVYNEQFF
>TRBV13|.|TRBJ2-2|.|17
TGTGCCAGCAGCCTATCACAGGACTATTCTCACACCGGGGAGCTGTTTTTT
CASSLSQDYSHTGELFF
>TRBV28|.|TRBJ2-7|TRBD2|16
TGTGCCAGCAGTGGCGGGACTAGCGGGGGTACCTACGAGCAGTACTTC
CASSGGTSGGTYEQYF
>TRBV5-6|few|TRBJ2-4|TRBD2|19
TGTGCCAGCAGCCCTCTTAGCGGGAGGACTGGTAGGGCCAAAAACATTCAGTACTTC
CASSPLSGRTGRAKNIQYF
>TRBV13|.|TRBJ2-5|TRBD2|16
TGTGCCAGCAGCTTAGACCTAGCGGGAGGGGGAGAGACCCAGTACTTC
CASSLDLAGGGETQYF
>TRBV7-9|.|TRBJ1-1|.|13
TGTGCCAGCAGCTATGTGGCGAACACTGAAGCTTTCTTT
CASSYVANTEAFF
>TRBV27|.|TRBJ1-4|.|15
TGTGCCAGCAGTTTGCGTGGAGCAACTAATGAAAAACTGTTTTTT
CASSLRGATNEKLFF
>TRBV5-5|.|TRBJ2-7|TRBD1|13
TGTGCCAGCAGCTCCACAGGGGCGCATGAGCAGTACTTC
CASSSTGAHEQYF
>TRBV11-2|.|TRBJ2-7|.|14
TGTGCCAGCAGCTTAGCGTTCGCTTCCCACGAGCAGTACTTC
CASSLAFASHEQYF
>TRBV10-3|.|TRBJ2-7|TRBD1|14
TGTGCCACCATACCGGACAGGGCAACTGGCGAGCAGTACTTC
CATIPDRATGEQYF
>TRBV4-1|few|TRBJ2-1|TRBD2|20
TGCGCCAGCAGCCAGCTGGGCCTAGCGGGATCCAGAGCTCGGGGCAATGAGCAGTTCTTC
CASSQLGLAGSRARGNEQFF